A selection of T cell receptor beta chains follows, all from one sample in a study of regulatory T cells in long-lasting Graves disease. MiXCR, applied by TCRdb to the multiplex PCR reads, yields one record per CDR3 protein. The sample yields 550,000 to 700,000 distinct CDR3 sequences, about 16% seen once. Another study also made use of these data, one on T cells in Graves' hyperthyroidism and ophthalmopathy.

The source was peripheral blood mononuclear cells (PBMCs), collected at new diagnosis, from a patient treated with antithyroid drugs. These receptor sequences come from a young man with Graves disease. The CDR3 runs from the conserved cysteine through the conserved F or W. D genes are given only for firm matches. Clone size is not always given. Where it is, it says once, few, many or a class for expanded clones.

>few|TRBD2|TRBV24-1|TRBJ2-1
TGTGCCACCAGTAGCGGGAGAGTATATGAGCAGTTCTTC
CATSSGRVYEQFF
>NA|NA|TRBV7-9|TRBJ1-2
TGTGCCAGCAGCTGGGGTCGAGGGGATGGCTACACCTTC
CASSWGRGDGYTF
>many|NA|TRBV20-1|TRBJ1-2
TGCAGTGCTAGAGATCGGAGGGGCTATGGCTACACCTTC
CSARDRRGYGYTF
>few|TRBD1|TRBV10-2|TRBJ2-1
TGCGCCAGTGAGGACAGGGGGACCTACAATGAGCAGTTCTTC
CASEDRGTYNEQFF
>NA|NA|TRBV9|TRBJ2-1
TGTGCCAGCAGCGGAACCGGGACCGCGCTCTACAATGAGCAGTTCTTC
CASSGTGTALYNEQFF
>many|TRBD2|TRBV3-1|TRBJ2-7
TGTGCCAGCAGCCAAGTTCTAGCGGGCAGCTCCTACGAGCAGTACTTC
CASSQVLAGSSYEQYF
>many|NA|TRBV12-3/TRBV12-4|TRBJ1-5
TGTGCCAGCAGGGCGAAGGGTTTTTATAGCAATCAGCCCCAGCATTTT
CASRAKGFYSNQPQHF
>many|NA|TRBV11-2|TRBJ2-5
TGTGCCAGCAGCCGGTTGTGGCGGAAGCAAGAGACCCAGTACTTC
CASSRLWRKQETQYF
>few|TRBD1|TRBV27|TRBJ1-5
TGTGCCAGCAGTCTAGGCGGCACCCATCAGGGGGTACAGCCCCAGCATTTT
CASSLGGTHQGVQPQHF
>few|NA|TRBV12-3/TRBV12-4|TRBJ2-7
TGTGCCAGCAGTTTAGGTAGCAGCATTACAGACTTC
CASSLGSSITDF
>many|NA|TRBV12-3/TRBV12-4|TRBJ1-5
TGTGCCAGCAGTTTGGAGGGGTCTAGCAATCAGCCCCAGCATTTT
CASSLEGSSNQPQHF
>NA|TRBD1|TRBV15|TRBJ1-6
TGTGCCACCAGCAGAGGGACAGGAAATTCACCCCTCCACTTT
CATSRGTGNSPLHF
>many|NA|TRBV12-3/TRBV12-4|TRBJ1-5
TGTGCCAGCAGTTTATTGGAGAATCAGCCCCAGCATTTT
CASSLLENQPQHF
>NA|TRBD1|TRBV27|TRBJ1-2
TGTGCCAGTGTCAAAACAGGGGGCGCGGATGGCTACACCTTC
CASVKTGGADGYTF
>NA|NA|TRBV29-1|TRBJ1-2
TGCAGCGGGGGGGGGAACTATGGCTACACCTTC
CSGGGNYGYTF
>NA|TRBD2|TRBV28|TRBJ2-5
TGTGCCAGCAGACCCCTACTAGCGGGAGAGACCCAGTACTTC
CASRPLLAGETQYF
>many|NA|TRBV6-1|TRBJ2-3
TGTGCCAGCAGGAAACCAGCGGAATGGACAGATACGCAGTATTTT
CASRKPAEWTDTQYF
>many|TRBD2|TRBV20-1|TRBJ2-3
TGCAGTGCTAGCTCTAGCGGGAGAATAGATACGCAGTATTTT
CSASSSGRIDTQYF
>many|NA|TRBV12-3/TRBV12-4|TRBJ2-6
TGTGCCAGCAGTTTGGCGGGATCCGGGGCCAACGTCCTGACTTTC
CASSLAGSGANVLTF
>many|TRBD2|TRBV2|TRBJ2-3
TGTGCCAGCATTGGACTAGCTAATTCAGATACGCAGTATTTT
CASIGLANSDTQYF
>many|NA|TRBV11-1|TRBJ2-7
TGTGCCAGCAGCCAACAGAACAGGGACCCGCGGTACGAGCAGTACTTC
CASSQQNRDPRYEQYF
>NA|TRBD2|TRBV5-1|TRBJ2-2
TGCGCCAGCGGGGCGGGAGCGAACACCGGGGAGCTGTTTTTT
CASGAGANTGELFF
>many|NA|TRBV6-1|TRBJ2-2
TGTGCCAGCAGGTACAGGAACGGGGAGCTGTTTTTT
CASRYRNGELFF
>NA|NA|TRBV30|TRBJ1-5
TGTGCCTGGAGCTACGGGGGGCCCCAGCCCCAGCATTTT
CAWSYGGPQPQHF
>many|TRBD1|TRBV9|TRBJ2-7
TGTGCCAGCAGCCGATTCCGGGGACAGGGACTCGAGCAGTACTTC
CASSRFRGQGLEQYF
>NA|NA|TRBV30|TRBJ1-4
TGTGCCTGGAAAGAAGGGGGAGGGTACACTAATGAAAAACTGTTTTTT
CAWKEGGGYTNEKLFF
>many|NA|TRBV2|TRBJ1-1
TGTGCCAGTAGCGACAGGAAGGGGACTGAAGCTTTCTTT
CASSDRKGTEAFF
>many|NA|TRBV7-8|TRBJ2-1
TGTGCCAGCAGCTTACGTTTGGGGGCCTACGGGAATGAGCAGTTCTTC
CASSLRLGAYGNEQFF
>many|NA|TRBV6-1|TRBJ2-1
TGTGCCAGCAGTGAAGCTAGTTGGCAGTTCTTC
CASSEASWQFF
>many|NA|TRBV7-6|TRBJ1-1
TGTGCCAGCAGCTTAGTGGCCAGGGAGAACACTGAAGCTTTCTTT
CASSLVARENTEAFF
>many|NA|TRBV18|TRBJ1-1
TGTGCCAGCTCACCTAATTCGAGGTACACTGAAGCTTTCTTT
CASSPNSRYTEAFF
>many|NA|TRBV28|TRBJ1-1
TGTGCCAGCAGACAGATCATGAACACTGAAGCCTTCTTT
CASRQIMNTEAFF
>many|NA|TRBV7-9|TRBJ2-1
TGTGCCAGCCATACGGGAGAGGGCAATGAGCAGTTCTTC
CASHTGEGNEQFF
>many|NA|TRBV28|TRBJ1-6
TGTGCCAGCATAGGACAAGACTTTTCCCCTAATTCACCCCTCCACTTT
CASIGQDFSPNSPLHF
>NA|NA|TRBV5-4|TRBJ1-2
TGTGCCTACGGGGGCAGCTATGGCTACACCTTC
CAYGGSYGYTF
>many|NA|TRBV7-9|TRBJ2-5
TGTGCCAGCAGCTTGGTTGACCCTAGCCCTGCAGAGACCCAGTACTTC
CASSLVDPSPAETQYF
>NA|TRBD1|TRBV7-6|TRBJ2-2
TGTGCCAGCAGCCGGACAGGGGGTAACACCGGGGAGCTGTTTTTT
CASSRTGGNTGELFF
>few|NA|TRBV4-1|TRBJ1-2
TGCGCCAGCAGCCAAGACTCAGGGTCGGGCTATGGCTACACCTTC
CASSQDSGSGYGYTF
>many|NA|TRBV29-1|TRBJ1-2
TGCAGCGTTGACTCCAGGCCGCCGGGGGACTATGGCTACACCTTC
CSVDSRPPGDYGYTF